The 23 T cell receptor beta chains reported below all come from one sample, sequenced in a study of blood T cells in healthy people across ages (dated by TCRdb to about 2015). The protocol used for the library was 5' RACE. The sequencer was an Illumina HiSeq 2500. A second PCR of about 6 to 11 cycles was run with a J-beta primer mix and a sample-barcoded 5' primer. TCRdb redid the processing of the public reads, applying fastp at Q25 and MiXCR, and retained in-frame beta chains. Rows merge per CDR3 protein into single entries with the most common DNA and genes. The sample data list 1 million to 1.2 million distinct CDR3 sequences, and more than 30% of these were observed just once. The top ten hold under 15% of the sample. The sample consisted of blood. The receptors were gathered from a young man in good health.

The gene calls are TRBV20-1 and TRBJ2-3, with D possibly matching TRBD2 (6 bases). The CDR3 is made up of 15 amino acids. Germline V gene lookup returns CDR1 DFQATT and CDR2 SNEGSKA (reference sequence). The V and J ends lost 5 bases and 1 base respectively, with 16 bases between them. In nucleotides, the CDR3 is TGCAGTGCTGAATTACTAGCACCGCGCACAGATACGCAGTATTTT. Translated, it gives CSAELLAPRTDTQYF.

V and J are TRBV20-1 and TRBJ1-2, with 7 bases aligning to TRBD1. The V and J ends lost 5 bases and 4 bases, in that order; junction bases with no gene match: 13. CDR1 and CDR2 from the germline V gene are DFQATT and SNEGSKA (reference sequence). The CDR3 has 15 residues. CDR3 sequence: CSAGQQTGTSYGYTF. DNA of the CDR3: TGCAGTGCTGGACAACAGACAGGGACTAGCTATGGCTACACCTTC.

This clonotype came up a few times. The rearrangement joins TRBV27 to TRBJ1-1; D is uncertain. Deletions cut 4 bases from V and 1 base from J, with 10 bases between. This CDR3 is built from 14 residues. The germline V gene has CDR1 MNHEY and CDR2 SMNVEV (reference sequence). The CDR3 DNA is TGTGCCAGCAGTTGGAGCACCCGGAACACTGAAGCTTTCTTT. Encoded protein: CASSWSTRNTEAFF.

The CDR3 region has the DNA TGTGCCAGCAGATCTGGGGCCACGCGGACTGAAGCTTTCTTT. Protein product: CASRSGATRTEAFF. V is TRBV28 and J is TRBJ1-1; D may be TRBD1 (5 bases). CDR3 length: 14 amino acids. Germline CDR1 and CDR2: MDHEN and SYDVKM. The V end lost 6 bases, the J end lost 5 bases, and 16 bases lay between the germline ends.

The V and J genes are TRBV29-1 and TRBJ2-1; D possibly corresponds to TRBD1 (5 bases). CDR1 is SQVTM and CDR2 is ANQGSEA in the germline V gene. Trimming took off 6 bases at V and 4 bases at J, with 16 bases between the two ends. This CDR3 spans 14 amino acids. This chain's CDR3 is CSVPVAQGYNEQFF. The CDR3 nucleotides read TGCAGCGTCCCCGTTGCCCAGGGATACAATGAGCAGTTCTTC.

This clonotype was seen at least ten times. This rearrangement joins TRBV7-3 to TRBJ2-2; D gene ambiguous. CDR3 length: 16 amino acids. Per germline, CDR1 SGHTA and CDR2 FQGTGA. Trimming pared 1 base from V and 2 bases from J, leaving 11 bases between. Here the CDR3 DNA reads TGTGCCAGCAGCTTAAATGGTGGCAGCAACACCGGGGAGCTGTTTTTT. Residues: CASSLNGGSNTGELFF.

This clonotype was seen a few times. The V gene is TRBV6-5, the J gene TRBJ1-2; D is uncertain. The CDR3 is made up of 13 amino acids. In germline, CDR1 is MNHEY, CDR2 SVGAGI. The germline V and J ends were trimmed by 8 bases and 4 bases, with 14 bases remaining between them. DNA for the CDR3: TGTGCCAGCTGCCGGGAGCCCAGCTATGGCTACACCTTC. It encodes CASCREPSYGYTF.

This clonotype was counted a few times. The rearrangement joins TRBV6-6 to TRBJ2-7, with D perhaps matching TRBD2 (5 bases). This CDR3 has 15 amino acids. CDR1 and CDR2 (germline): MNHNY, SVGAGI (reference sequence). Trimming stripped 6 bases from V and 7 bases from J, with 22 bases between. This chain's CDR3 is CASSPKLGGYNEQYF. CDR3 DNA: TGTGCCAGCAGCCCAAAACTCGGAGGCTACAATGAGCAGTACTTC.

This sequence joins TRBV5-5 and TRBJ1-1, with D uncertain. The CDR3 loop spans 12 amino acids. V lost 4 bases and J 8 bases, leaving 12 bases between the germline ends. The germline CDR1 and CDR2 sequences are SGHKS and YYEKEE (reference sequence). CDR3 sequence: CASSRIQLEAFF. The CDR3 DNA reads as TGTGCCAGCAGCCGTATTCAACTAGAAGCTTTCTTT.

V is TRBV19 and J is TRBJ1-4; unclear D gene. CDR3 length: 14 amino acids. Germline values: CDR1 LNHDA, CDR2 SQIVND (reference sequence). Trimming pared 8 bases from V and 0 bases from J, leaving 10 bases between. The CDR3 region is CASSRVATNEKLFF. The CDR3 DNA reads TGTGCCAGTTCGAGGGTTGCAACTAATGAAAAACTGTTTTTT.

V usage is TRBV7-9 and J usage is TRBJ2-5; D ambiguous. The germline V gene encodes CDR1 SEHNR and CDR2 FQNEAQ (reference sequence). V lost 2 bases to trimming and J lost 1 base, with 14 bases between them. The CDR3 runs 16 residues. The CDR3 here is CASSLKPLAGQETQYF. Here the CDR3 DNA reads TGTGCCAGCAGCTTAAAGCCCCTGGCAGGCCAAGAGACCCAGTACTTC.

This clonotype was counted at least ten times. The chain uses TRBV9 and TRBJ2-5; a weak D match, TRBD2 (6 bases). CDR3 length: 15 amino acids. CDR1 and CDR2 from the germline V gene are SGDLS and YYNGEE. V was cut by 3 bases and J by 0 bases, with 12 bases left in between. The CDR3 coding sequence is TGTGCCAGCAGCGCCGGGACTCAGTACCAAGAGACCCAGTACTTC. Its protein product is CASSAGTQYQETQYF.

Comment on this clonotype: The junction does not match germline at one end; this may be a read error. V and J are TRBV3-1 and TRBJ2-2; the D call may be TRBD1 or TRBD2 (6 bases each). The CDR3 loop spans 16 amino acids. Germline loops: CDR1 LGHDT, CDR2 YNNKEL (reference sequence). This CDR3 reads CASSQVGGRDTGELFF. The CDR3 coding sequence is TGCGCCAGCAGCCAAGTGGGGGGCCGCGACACCGGGGAGCTGTTTTTT. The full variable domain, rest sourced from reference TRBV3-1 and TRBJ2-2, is DTAVSQTPKYLVTQMGNDKSIKCEQNLGHDTMYWYKQDSKKFLKIMFSYNNKELIINETVPNRFSPKSPDKAHLNLHINSLELGDSAVYFCASSQVGGRDTGELFFGEGSRLTVL.

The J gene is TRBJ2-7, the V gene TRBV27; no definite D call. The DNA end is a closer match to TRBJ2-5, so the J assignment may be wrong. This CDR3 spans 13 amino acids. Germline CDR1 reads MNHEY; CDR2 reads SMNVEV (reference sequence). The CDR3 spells CASSLSILETQYF. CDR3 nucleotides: TGTGCCAGCAGTTTATCGATTCTGGAGACCCAGTACTTC.

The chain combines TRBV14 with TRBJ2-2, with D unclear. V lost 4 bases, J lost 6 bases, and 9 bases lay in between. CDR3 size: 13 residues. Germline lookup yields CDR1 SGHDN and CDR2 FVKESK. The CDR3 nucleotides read TGTGCCAGCAGCCTCGTTTTTGCCGGGGAGCTGTTTTTT. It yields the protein CASSLVFAGELFF. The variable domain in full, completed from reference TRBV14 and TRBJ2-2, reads EAGVTQFPSHSVIEKGQTVTLRCDPISGHDNLYWYRRVMGKEIKFLLHFVKESKQDESGMPNNRFLAERTGGTYSTLKVQPAELEDSGVYFCASSLVFAGELFFGEGSRLTVL.

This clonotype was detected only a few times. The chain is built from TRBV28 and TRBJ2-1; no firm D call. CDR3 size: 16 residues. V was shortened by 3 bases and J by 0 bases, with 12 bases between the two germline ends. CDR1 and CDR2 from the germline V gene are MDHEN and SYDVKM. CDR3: CASSFDWKGSYNEQFF. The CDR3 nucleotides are TGTGCCAGCAGTTTTGATTGGAAAGGCTCCTACAATGAGCAGTTCTTC.

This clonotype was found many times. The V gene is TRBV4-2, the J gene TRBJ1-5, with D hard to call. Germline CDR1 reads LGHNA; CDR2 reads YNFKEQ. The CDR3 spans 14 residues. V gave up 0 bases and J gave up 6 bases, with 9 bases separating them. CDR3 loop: CASSQDRVGQPQHF. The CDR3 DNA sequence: TGTGCCAGCAGCCAAGATAGGGTTGGTCAGCCCCAGCATTTT.

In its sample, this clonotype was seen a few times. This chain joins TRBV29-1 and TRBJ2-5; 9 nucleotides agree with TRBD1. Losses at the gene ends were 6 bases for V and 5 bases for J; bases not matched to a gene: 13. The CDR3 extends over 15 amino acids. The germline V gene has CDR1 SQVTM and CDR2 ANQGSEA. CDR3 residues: CSVETGGVVGETQYF. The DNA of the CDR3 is TGCAGCGTGGAAACAGGGGGCGTAGTAGGTGAGACCCAGTACTTC.

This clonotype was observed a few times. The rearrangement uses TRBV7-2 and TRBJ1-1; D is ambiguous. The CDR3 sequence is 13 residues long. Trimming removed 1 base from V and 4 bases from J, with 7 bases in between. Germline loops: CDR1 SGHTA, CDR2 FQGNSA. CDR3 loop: CASSLDWVTEAFF. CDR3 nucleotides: TGTGCCAGCAGCTTAGATTGGGTCACTGAAGCTTTCTTT. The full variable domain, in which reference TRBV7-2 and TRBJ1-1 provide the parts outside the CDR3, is GAGVSQSPSNKVTEKGKDVELRCDPISGHTALYWYRQSLGQGLEFLIYFQGNSAPDKSGLPSDRFSAERTGGSVSTLTIQRTQQEDSAVYLCASSLDWVTEAFFGQGTRLTVV.

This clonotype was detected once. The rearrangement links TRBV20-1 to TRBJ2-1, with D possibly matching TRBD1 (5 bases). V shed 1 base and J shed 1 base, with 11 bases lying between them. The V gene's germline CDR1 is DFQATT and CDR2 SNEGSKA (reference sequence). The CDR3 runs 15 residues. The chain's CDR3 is CSARGTRRSYNEQFF. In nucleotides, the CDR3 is TGCAGTGCTAGAGGGACACGAAGGTCCTACAATGAGCAGTTCTTC.

For the CDR3, the DNA is TGTGCCAGCAGCCAACCGACAGGGGCGCGAACCTACGAGCAGTACTTC. It codes for CASSQPTGARTYEQYF. This chain links TRBV3-1 with TRBJ2-4, with 8 positions matching TRBD1. TRBJ2-7 explains the end of the DNA better; the J call may be wrong. Germline V gene lookup returns CDR1 LGHDT and CDR2 YNNKEL (reference sequence). The CDR3 sequence is 16 residues long.

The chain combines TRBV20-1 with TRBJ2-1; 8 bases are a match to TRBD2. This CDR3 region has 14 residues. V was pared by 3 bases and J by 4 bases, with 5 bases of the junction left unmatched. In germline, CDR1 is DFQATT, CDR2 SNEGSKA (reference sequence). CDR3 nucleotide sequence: TGCAGTGCTAGCCCGGGGGGGGCATACAATGAGCAGTTCTTC. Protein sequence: CSASPGGAYNEQFF.

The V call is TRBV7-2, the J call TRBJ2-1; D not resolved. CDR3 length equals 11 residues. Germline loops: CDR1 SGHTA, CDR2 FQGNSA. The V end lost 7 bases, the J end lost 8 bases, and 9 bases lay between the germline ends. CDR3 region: CASTPRDEQFF. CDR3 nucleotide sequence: TGTGCCAGCACCCCACGGGATGAGCAGTTCTTC.